This is a list of T cell receptor beta chains from one sample in a study of neurological immune-mediated disorders. TCRdb re-called the 5' RACE reads through MiXCR, storing one row per CDR3 protein. The table lists 66,000 or so distinct CDR3 sequences, roughly 4.3% of them singletons. Sequenced material: PBMCs. Receptor source: a man aged 25-45 years with multiple sclerosis. Both conserved end residues are part of each CDR3. D genes are given only for firm matches. The size of a clone is reported for some rows only, either as once, few or many, or as a class for expanded clones.

D	V	J	size	length	DNA	CDR3
-	TRBV7-9	TRBJ2-7	many	13	TGTGCCAGCAGCTTACCAGGAGGGTACGAGCAGTACTTC	CASSLPGGYEQYF
TRBD1	TRBV20-1	TRBJ1-5	many	17	TGCAGTGCTAGTGGACCCGGACAGGGAGAAAGCAATCAGCCCCAGCATTTT	CSASGPGQGESNQPQHF
-	TRBV6-5	TRBJ1-1	many	15	TGTGCCAGCAGTTACAAGTACAGGGAGAACACTGAAGCTTTCTTT	CASSYKYRENTEAFF
-	TRBV5-6	TRBJ1-1	many	15	TGTGCCAGCAGCTTGGCCCTCAGGGGAGACGCTGAAGCTTTCTTT	CASSLALRGDAEAFF
-	TRBV18	TRBJ1-5	-	14	TGTGCCAGCTCAGCAGGGATCGACAATCAGCCCCAGAATTTT	CASSAGIDNQPQNF
-	TRBV29-1	TRBJ2-3	many	12	TGCAGCGTTGCCCCTATTACAGATACGCAGTATTTT	CSVAPITDTQYF
-	TRBV20-1	TRBJ2-3	many	13	TGCAGTGCTAGAGGGAGGGGGGCAGATACGCAGTATTTT	CSARGRGADTQYF
TRBD1	TRBV6-6	TRBJ1-4	many	17	TGTGCCAGCAGTTACCGTTCACAGGGGGCGCGAAATGAAAAACTGTTTTTT	CASSYRSQGARNEKLFF
TRBD1	TRBV7-6	TRBJ2-2	many	15	TGTGCCAGCAGCTGGACAGGGGGCATGACCGGGGAGCTGTTTTTT	CASSWTGGMTGELFF
-	TRBV11-2	TRBJ1-1	few	16	TGTGCCAGCAGCCCCCTCACGGGGCCCCGAGGGACTGAAGCTTTCTTT	CASSPLTGPRGTEAFF
TRBD1	TRBV10-1	TRBJ2-7	many	13	TGCGCCAGCAGGCGGACAGGGAATGACGAGCAGTACTTC	CASRRTGNDEQYF
-	TRBV5-6	TRBJ1-1	many	12	TGTGCCAGCAGCCTAACAGCCTATGAAGCTTTCTTT	CASSLTAYEAFF
-	TRBV5-1	TRBJ1-2	many	16	TGCGCCAGCAGCTTGGCGTCCGGGGGCGACAACTATGGCTACACCTTC	CASSLASGGDNYGYTF
TRBD2	TRBV6-5	TRBJ2-1	-	15	TGTGCCAGCAGCGTAGCGGGGTTCCCTCCCAATGAGCAGTTCTTC	CASSVAGFPPNEQFF
-	TRBV18	TRBJ2-1	many	13	TGTGCCAGCTCACCCGGATCAAACAATGAGCAGTTCTTC	CASSPGSNNEQFF
TRBD1	TRBV10-2	TRBJ1-1	few	13	TGCGCCAGCAACTACAGGGGAAGCACTGAAGCTTTCTTT	CASNYRGSTEAFF
TRBD2	TRBV11-1	TRBJ2-3	many	17	TGTGCCAGCAGCCCCCAGGTCGGACTAGCGGGGGGAGATACGCAGTATTTT	CASSPQVGLAGGDTQYF
-	TRBV5-1	TRBJ2-1	many	16	TGCGCCAGCAGCCTGATCCAAAGGACAGCCGGGAATGAGCAGTTCTTC	CASSLIQRTAGNEQFF
-	TRBV3-1	TRBJ2-5	many	13	TGTGCCAGCAGCCCCCGGGAGCAAGAGACCCAGTACTTC	CASSPREQETQYF